Each of the 24 T cell receptor beta chains below was sequenced from the same sample in a study of cytotoxic CD8 clonotypes in ibrutinib-treated CLL (dated by TCRdb to about 2021). Library generation was performed with the immunoSEQ multiplex PCR assay. Here the immuneACCESS table is served through TCRdb, limited to in-frame sequences with V and J called. Missing clones are a known gap in these copies; in checked studies unresolved V genes cover under half, and the rest lacks a known reason. Across this sample there are fewer than 70,000 clones, with approximately 71% seen only once. Roughly 45% of the sample is in the top ten clones. Sample time point, as interpreted from the label and publication: about 11 months on ibrutinib. The material was PBMCs, obtained after 12 months of ibrutinib treatment. The receptor source for this set is a human donor with chronic lymphocytic leukemia.

This clone showed up just once. This chain links TRBV19 with TRBJ2-1; TRBD2 matches at 7 bases. The CDR3 consists of 16 residues. The junction had 9 bases not matched to a gene; V was cut back by 7 bases and J by 0 bases. Germline CDR1 and CDR2: LNHDA and SQIVND (reference sequence). The DNA of the CDR3 is TGTGCCAGTACCACCATAGCGGGTAGCTCCTACAATGAGCAGTTCTTC. Protein: CASTTIAGSSYNEQFF.

The chain recombines TRBV6-1 with TRBJ2-2; D is unresolved. The CDR3 loop spans 13 amino acids. Germline CDR1 and CDR2: MNHNS and SASEGT. V lost 6 bases, J lost 2 bases, and 7 bases lay in between. The CDR3: CASRPENTGELFF. The DNA for the CDR3 is TGTGCCAGCAGACCCGAAAACACCGGGGAGCTGTTTTTT.

The J gene is TRBJ2-3, the V gene TRBV29-1, with 8 bases matching TRBD1. This CDR3 contains 15 residues. The germline V gene encodes CDR1 SQVTM and CDR2 ANQGSEA. Germline trimming cut 5 bases from V and 2 bases from J; bases unmatched to any gene: 9. The CDR3 protein is CSVKTGADFTDTQYF. In nucleotides, the CDR3 is TGCAGCGTTAAGACAGGGGCGGATTTCACAGATACGCAGTATTTT.

This chain links TRBV5-5 with TRBJ2-5; 9 positions agree with TRBD1. The CDR3 runs to 16 residues. The trim removed 4 bases at V and 4 bases at J, leaving 11 bases unmatched. Looked up from germline, CDR1 is SGHKS and CDR2 is YYEKEE (reference sequence). The CDR3 DNA reads as TGTGCCAGCAGCCAAGTACAGGGGGCGGGTACAGAGACCCAGTACTTC. As protein: CASSQVQGAGTETQYF. Using reference TRBV5-5 and TRBJ2-5 for the parts outside the CDR3, the full variable domain is DAGVTQSPTHLIKTRGQQVTLRCSPISGHKSVSWYQQVLGQGPQFIFQYYEKEERGRGNFPDRFSARQFPNYSSELNVNALLLGDSALYLCASSQVQGAGTETQYFGPGTRLLVL.

The J gene is TRBJ2-7, the V gene TRBV5-1, with 11 nucleotides matching TRBD2. Unmatched junction bases numbered 13, after V lost 1 base and J lost 4 bases. Germline-derived CDR1 and CDR2 are SGHRS and YFSETQ. The CDR3 is 18 amino acids. The CDR3 DNA reads TGCGCCAGCAGCTTGACTAGCGGGAGTAGTCTTTCTGGTTACGAGCAGTACTTC. It specifies CASSLTSGSSLSGYEQYF.

This clone is a singleton in its sample. Here the CDR3 DNA reads TGCGCCAGCAGCTTGTTTGCGAGGAGCGAGCAGTACTTC. Translation: CASSLFARSEQYF. The V gene is TRBV5-1, the J gene TRBJ2-7; no definite D call. Trimming stripped 1 base from V and 6 bases from J, with 11 bases between. The CDR3 sequence is 13 residues long. CDR1 is SGHRS and CDR2 is YFSETQ in the germline V gene. The full variable domain, in which reference TRBV5-1 and TRBJ2-7 provide the parts outside the CDR3, is KAGVTQTPRYLIKTRGQQVTLSCSPISGHRSVSWYQQTPGQGLQFLFEYFSETQRNKGNFPGRFSGRQFSNSRSEMNVSTLELGDSALYLCASSLFARSEQYFGPGTRLTVT.

The V call is TRBV29-1, the J call TRBJ2-7; D tentatively reads TRBD1 or TRBD2 (6 bases each). The germline V gene has CDR1 SQVTM and CDR2 ANQGSEA. This CDR3 is built from 12 residues. V was clipped by 4 bases and J by 3 bases, with 10 bases between them. CDR3 residues: CSVGGAGYEQYF. The DNA of the CDR3 is TGCAGCGTTGGGGGGGCTGGCTACGAGCAGTACTTC.

J is TRBJ2-7 and V is TRBV15, with 10 bases identical to TRBD1. The trim removed 2 bases at V and 2 bases at J, leaving 9 bases unmatched. This CDR3 region has 17 residues. The germline gives CDR1 LNHNV, CDR2 YYDKDF (reference sequence). CDR3 in DNA: TGTGCCACCAGCAGAAACTCCCGGGACAGGGGTACCTACGAGCAGTACTTC. Translated, it gives CATSRNSRDRGTYEQYF.

The rearrangement joins TRBV9 to TRBJ2-5, with D uncertain. The germline V gene encodes CDR1 SGDLS and CDR2 YYNGEE. The CDR3 sequence is 14 residues long. The V and J ends lost 4 bases and 2 bases respectively, with 12 bases between them. For the CDR3, the DNA is TGTGCCAGCAGCCCATCCCCGTGGCAAGAGACCCAGTACTTC. Amino acids: CASSPSPWQETQYF.

The chain is built from TRBV27 and TRBJ2-1; D tentatively fits TRBD1 or TRBD2 (5 bases each). CDR1 is MNHEY, CDR2 SMNVEV, per germline (reference sequence). V was shortened by 5 bases and J by 0 bases, with 26 bases between the two germline ends. This CDR3 comprises 20 residues. The CDR3 bases are TGTGCCAGCAGTCAAATATCCGGGACGGTTGCCGAGAGCTCCTACAATGAGCAGTTCTTC. It specifies CASSQISGTVAESSYNEQFF.

This clone came up a few times. The chain uses TRBV28 and TRBJ2-3, with 7 bases lining up with TRBD2. CDR1 is MDHEN and CDR2 is SYDVKM in the germline V gene. This CDR3 comprises 19 residues. The V segment lost 5 bases and the J segment 1 base; nucleotides outside the gene matches: 18. This CDR3 reads CASSGRDYSTLKGTDTQYF. CDR3 bases: TGTGCCAGCAGTGGACGGGACTACTCAACACTTAAAGGCACAGATACGCAGTATTTT.

The chain carries TRBV7-6 and TRBJ2-5, with D hard to call. The CDR3 is made up of 14 amino acids. In germline, CDR1 is SGHVS, CDR2 FNYEAQ. Trimming removed 1 base from V and 1 base from J, with 7 bases in between. The CDR3: CASSLDGSQETQYF. CDR3 coding DNA: TGTGCCAGCAGCTTAGACGGAAGCCAAGAGACCCAGTACTTC.

The chain links TRBV28 to TRBJ2-1; a weak D match, TRBD2 (5 bases). The CDR3 sequence is 13 residues long. Trimming cost V 8 bases and J 5 bases, with 13 bases left between them. Germline-derived CDR1 and CDR2 are MDHEN and SYDVKM. In nucleotides, the CDR3 is TGTGCCAGCCGAGGGAGTGGGGACAATGAGCAGTTCTTC. Translating it yields CASRGSGDNEQFF.

DNA for the CDR3: TGTGCCAGCAGCCCTTCGGGGGGAGGCACAGATACGCAGTATTTT. It encodes CASSPSGGGTDTQYF. This chain joins TRBV5-6 and TRBJ2-3, with 7 bases aligning to TRBD2. Germline V lookup: CDR1 SGHDT, CDR2 YYEEEE. This CDR3 is 15 amino acids long. Unmatched junction bases numbered 6, after V lost 4 bases and J lost 1 base.

This clone was observed a few times. The gene calls are TRBV28 and TRBJ1-5, with D possibly TRBD1 on 5 matching bases. V was trimmed by 7 bases and J by 4 bases, leaving 14 bases between them. There are 14 residues in the CDR3. The germline V gene encodes CDR1 MDHEN and CDR2 SYDVKM. The CDR3 DNA reads TGTGCCAGCACCCCTGGGACGATGAATCAGCCCCAGCATTTT. Its protein product is CASTPGTMNQPQHF.

The J gene is TRBJ1-2, the V gene TRBV10-3, with TRBD1 as a possible D gene (5 bases). The V gene's germline CDR1 is ENHRY and CDR2 SYGVKD. The CDR3 consists of 12 residues. The ends were cut back, 8 bases at V and 8 bases at J, with 15 bases in the middle. DNA for the CDR3: TGTGCCATCCCCTGGGGGGAATGGGGCTACACCTTC. This encodes CAIPWGEWGYTF.

V usage is TRBV5-4 and J usage is TRBJ1-1; D call uncertain. The CDR3 has 13 residues. V lost 0 bases and J lost 6, with 9 bases in between. Germline V lookup: CDR1 SGHNT, CDR2 YYREEE (reference sequence). The chain's CDR3 is CASSLVDGAEAFF. The CDR3 DNA reads TGTGCCAGCAGCTTGGTTGATGGGGCTGAAGCTTTCTTT.

On this clone itself: This specimen includes other DNA sequences encoding the same CDR3. The chain recombines TRBV29-1 with TRBJ2-1; 11 bases line up with TRBD2. After removal of 6 bases from V and 4 bases from J, the junction contained 2 bases not matched to a gene. Germline CDR1 SQVTM, CDR2 ANQGSEA. The CDR3 runs 13 residues. DNA for the CDR3: TGCAGCGTCCGACTAGCGGGATACAATGAGCAGTTCTTC. This encodes CSVRLAGYNEQFF.

This clone was counted between two and nine times. The chain recombines TRBV27 with TRBJ2-1; 10 bases are a match to TRBD1. Per germline, CDR1 MNHEY and CDR2 SMNVEV (reference sequence). The CDR3 is made up of 15 amino acids. Losses at the gene ends were 2 bases for V and 7 bases for J; bases not matched to a gene: 5. CDR3 loop: CASSLGTGDRNEQFF. The CDR3 nucleotides read TGTGCCAGCAGTTTAGGGACAGGGGATCGAAATGAGCAGTTCTTC.

The V call is TRBV30, the J call TRBJ2-1; 12 positions agree with TRBD2. V lost 5 bases and J lost 4; bases outside the gene matches: 6. Per the germline V gene, CDR1 is GTSNPN and CDR2 is SVGIG (reference sequence). This CDR3 is 15 amino acids long. The CDR3 nucleotides are TGTGCCTGGGCCACTAGCGGGAGGCAATACAATGAGCAGTTCTTC. It yields the protein CAWATSGRQYNEQFF.

This chain links TRBV2 with TRBJ2-7, with D possibly TRBD1 on 6 matching bases. Trimming took 4 bases from V and 1 from J, leaving 14 bases between them. Germline V gene sequence: CDR1 SNHLY, CDR2 FYNNEI. The CDR3 has 15 residues. DNA for the CDR3: TGTGCCAGCAGTGTGATGGGGGCCTCATCCTACGAGCAGTACTTC. Encoded protein: CASSVMGASSYEQYF.

The table lists this clone with a count of one. The genes are TRBV19 and TRBJ2-7; TRBD2 agrees at 7 bases. From germline, CDR1 is LNHDA and CDR2 SQIVND (reference sequence). The CDR3 has 14 residues. V lost 6 bases, J lost 4 bases, and 9 bases stayed unmatched. CDR3 sequence reads: CASRQARGSYEQYF. As DNA, the CDR3 is TGTGCCAGTAGACAAGCCCGCGGGAGTTACGAGCAGTACTTC.

The chain carries TRBV27 and TRBJ2-1, with 7 bases matching TRBD2. The ends lost 7 bases at V and 0 bases at J; junction bases unmatched: 6. There are 15 residues in the CDR3. The germline V gene has CDR1 MNHEY and CDR2 SMNVEV (reference sequence). CDR3 in DNA: TGTGCCAGCAATAGAGCGGGAAACTCCTACAATGAGCAGTTCTTC. Residues: CASNRAGNSYNEQFF.

This chain joins TRBV21-1 and TRBJ1-1. TRBV21-1 is classified as a pseudogene. CDR3 size: 13 residues. The CDR3, as DNA: TGTGCCAGCAGCAAAGTATGCGGCACTGAAGCTTTCTTT. Residues: CASSKVCGTEAFF.